This is a list of T cell receptor beta chains from one sample in a study of monozygotic twins with inflammatory bowel disease. For each CDR3 protein, TCRdb gives one entry from its re-call of the 5' RACE reads, without DNA. Its clone listing holds roughly 140,000 distinct CDR3 sequences. Specimen: blood. All receptors derive from a human donor with ulcerative colitis or Crohn's disease, or a healthy co-twin of an affected twin (not recorded which). CDR3s include the opening cysteine and the closing phenylalanine or tryptophan.

V,J,CDR3
TRBV29-1,TRBJ1-2,CSALIGTDYGYTF
TRBV12-3/TRBV12-4,TRBJ1-5,CASSFRQGSVQPQHF
TRBV7-9,TRBJ2-1,CASSTTSGGLNEQFF
TRBV5-4,TRBJ2-7,CASSLEPGTRVYEQYF
TRBV5-6,TRBJ2-1,CASSSWTGREQFF
TRBV27,TRBJ2-1,CASTWEGSYYNEQFF
TRBV7-2,TRBJ2-3,CASSSRQSTDTQYF
TRBV7-8,TRBJ2-7,CASSLGVGLRVPYEQYF
TRBV5-4,TRBJ1-4,CASSLVPGTTNEKLFF
TRBV20-1,TRBJ2-1,CSARVAGQGGNEQFF
TRBV5-1,TRBJ1-6,CASSSRPWTKDNSPLHF
TRBV5-1,TRBJ2-3,CASSSPTSGGTDTQYF
TRBV28,TRBJ1-4,CASSFVGGRGEKLFF
TRBV5-1,TRBJ2-1,CASSLGGSGGHYNEQFF
TRBV5-1,TRBJ2-3,CATEQGAGTDTQYF
TRBV4-1,TRBJ1-5,CASSRWGPPEGYSNQPQHF
TRBV20-1,TRBJ2-7,CSALGRTYEQYF
TRBV18,TRBJ1-5,CASSSLPRGVDSNQPQHF
TRBV9,TRBJ2-1,CASSDPSGGFDNEQFF
TRBV20-1,TRBJ2-7,CSARDQTGATYEQYF
TRBV11-1,TRBJ2-4,CASSLALGDFRLAKNIQYF
TRBV10-3,TRBJ1-1,CAISLSYRFRGEVNTEAFF
TRBV7-2,TRBJ2-7,CASSLGGAGAVYEQYF
TRBV4-1,TRBJ2-2,CASSQLGVGELFF
TRBV12-5,TRBJ1-1,CASGSGQGKGAFF
TRBV18,TRBJ2-5,CASSPWDQQETQYF
TRBV20-1,TRBJ2-3,CSARYPASGIHF
TRBV20-1,TRBJ2-3,CSEVPGGLPDTQYF
TRBV5-1,TRBJ2-2,CASSFGPYTGELFF
TRBV20-1,TRBJ1-6,CSARSGTSGSPLHF
TRBV12-3/TRBV12-4,TRBJ2-1,CASSPTGSYNEQFF
TRBV5-1,TRBJ1-5,CASSLGDRASNQPQHF
TRBV7-8,TRBJ2-1,CASSAIAEQFF
TRBV12-3/TRBV12-4,TRBJ2-1,CASSPTSGGASEQFF
TRBV9,TRBJ1-2,CASRGELGASLYGYTF
TRBV5-1,TRBJ1-4,CASSLGDGPWEKLFF
TRBV12-3/TRBV12-4,TRBJ2-2,CASAGLAGGPNGELFF
TRBV20-1,TRBJ2-6,CSARKPGQHSGANVLTF
TRBV5-6,TRBJ1-1,CASSFPGHLNTEAFF
TRBV6-1,TRBJ2-7,CASSSGRFLTYEQYF
TRBV11-1,TRBJ2-1,CASSPDRVTYNEQFF
TRBV5-6,TRBJ2-7,CASSLAIEQYF
TRBV5-1,TRBJ2-4,CASSLQGAKNIQYF
TRBV28,TRBJ1-5,CASSDEFLGGTGPNNNQPQHF
TRBV30,TRBJ2-1,CAWSKGLAGGNEQFF
TRBV2,TRBJ2-7,CASSEQGESYEQYF
TRBV27,TRBJ2-2,CASSYDRWGGPKDTGELFF
TRBV20-1,TRBJ2-3,CSARDRTSGGGTSTDTQYF
TRBV7-2,TRBJ1-2,CASSRGGGYNYGYTF